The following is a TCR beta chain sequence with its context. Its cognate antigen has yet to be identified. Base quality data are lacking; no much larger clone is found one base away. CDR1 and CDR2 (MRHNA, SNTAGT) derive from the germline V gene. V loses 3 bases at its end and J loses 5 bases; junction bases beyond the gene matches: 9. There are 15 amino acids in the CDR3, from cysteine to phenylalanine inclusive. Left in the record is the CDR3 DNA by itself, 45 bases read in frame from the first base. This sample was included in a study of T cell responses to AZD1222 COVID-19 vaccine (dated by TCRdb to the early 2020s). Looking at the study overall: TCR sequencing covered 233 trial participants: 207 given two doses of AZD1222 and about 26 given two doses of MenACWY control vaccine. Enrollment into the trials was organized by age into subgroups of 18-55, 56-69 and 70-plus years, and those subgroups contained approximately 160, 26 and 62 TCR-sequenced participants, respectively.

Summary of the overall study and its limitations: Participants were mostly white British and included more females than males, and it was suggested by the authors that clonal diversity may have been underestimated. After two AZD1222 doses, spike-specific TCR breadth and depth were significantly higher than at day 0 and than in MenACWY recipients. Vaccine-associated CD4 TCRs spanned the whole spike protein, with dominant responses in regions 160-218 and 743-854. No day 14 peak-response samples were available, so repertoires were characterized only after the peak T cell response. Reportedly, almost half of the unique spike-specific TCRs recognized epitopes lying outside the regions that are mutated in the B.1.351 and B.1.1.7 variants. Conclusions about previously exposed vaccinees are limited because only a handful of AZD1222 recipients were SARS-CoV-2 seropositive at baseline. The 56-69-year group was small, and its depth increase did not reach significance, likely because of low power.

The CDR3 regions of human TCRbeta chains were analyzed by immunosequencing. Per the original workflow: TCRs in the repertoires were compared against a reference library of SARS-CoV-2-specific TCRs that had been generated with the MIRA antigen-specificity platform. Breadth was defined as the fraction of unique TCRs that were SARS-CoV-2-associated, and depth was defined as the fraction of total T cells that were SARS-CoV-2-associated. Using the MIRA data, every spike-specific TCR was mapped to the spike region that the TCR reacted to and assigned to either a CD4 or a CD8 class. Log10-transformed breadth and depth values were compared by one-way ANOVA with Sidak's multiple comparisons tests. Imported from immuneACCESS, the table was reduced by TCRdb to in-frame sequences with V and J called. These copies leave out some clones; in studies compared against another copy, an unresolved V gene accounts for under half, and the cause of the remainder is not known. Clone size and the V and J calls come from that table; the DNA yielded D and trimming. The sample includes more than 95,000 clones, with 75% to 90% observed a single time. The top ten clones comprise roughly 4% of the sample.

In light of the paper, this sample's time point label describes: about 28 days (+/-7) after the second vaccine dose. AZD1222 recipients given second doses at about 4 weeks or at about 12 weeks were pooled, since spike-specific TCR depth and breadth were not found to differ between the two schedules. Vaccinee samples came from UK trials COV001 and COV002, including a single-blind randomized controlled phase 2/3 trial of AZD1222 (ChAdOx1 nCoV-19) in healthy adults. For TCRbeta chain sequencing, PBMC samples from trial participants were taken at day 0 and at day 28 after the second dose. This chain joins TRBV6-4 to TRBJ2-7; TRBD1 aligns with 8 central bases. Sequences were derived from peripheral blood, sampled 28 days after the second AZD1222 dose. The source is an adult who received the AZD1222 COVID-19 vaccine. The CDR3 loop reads CASSESRTGCHEQYF. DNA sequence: TGTGCCAGCAGTGAATCCCGGACAGGGTGCCACGAGCAGTACTTC.